This is a list of T cell receptor beta chains from one sample in a study of blood T cell repertoires in COVID-19. Only in-frame clones appear in the TCRdb table, and some are missing; sequencing was by immunoSEQ multiplex PCR. In the table there are roughly 13,000 clones, about 73% of which are singletons. The source material was peripheral blood. The receptors originated from a human donor in a cohort sampled during active COVID-19. Each CDR3 is given with its conserved first and last residue. D genes are given only for firm matches. Clone size, where shown, is once, few, many, or a class for clones that have expanded.

CATSAPGTGGNTGELFF | TGTGCCACCAGTGCCCCCGGAACAGGGGGAAACACCGGGGAGCTGTTTTTT | TRBV24-1 | TRBD1 | - | 17 | TRBJ2-2
CASSLGDSYGYTF | TGCGCCAGCAGCTTGGGGGACAGCTATGGCTACACCTTC | TRBV5-1 | TRBD1 | - | 13 | TRBJ1-2
CASSRTLAGNSPLHF | TGTGCCAGCAGCCGAACCCTCGCCGGGAATTCACCCCTCCACTTT | TRBV3-1/TRBV3-2 | - | few | 15 | TRBJ1-6
CASSQENRSNQPQHF | TGCGCCAGCAGCCAAGAGAACAGAAGCAATCAGCCCCAGCATTTT | TRBV4-1 | - | few | 15 | TRBJ1-5
CSVSQTGDQPQHF | TGCAGCGTTAGTCAGACGGGGGATCAGCCCCAGCATTTT | TRBV29-1 | - | - | 13 | TRBJ1-5
CASSLAFSGDTGELFF | TGTGCCAGCAGCTTGGCTTTTTCAGGGGATACCGGGGAGCTGTTTTTT | TRBV5-8 | - | - | 16 | TRBJ2-2
CASGHYLGDTQYF | TGTGCCAGCGGACACTACTTAGGGGATACGCAGTATTTT | TRBV2 | - | few | 13 | TRBJ2-3
CASSPGGNSPLHF | TGCGCCAGCAGCCCGGGAGGGAATTCACCCCTCCACTTT | TRBV5-1 | - | - | 13 | TRBJ1-6
CSAPVSGGAKFF | TGCAGCGCCCCCGTCAGCGGGGGGGCGAAGTTCTTC | TRBV29-1 | TRBD2 | medium-sized | 12 | TRBJ2-1
CASSLLAGGRNEQFF | TGCGCCAGCAGCCTACTAGCGGGGGGCCGAAATGAGCAGTTCTTC | TRBV5-1 | TRBD2 | - | 15 | TRBJ2-1
CASTPRAITDTQYF | TGCGCCAGCACCCCCAGGGCGATCACAGATACGCAGTATTTT | TRBV10-2 | - | - | 14 | TRBJ2-3
CASSPRDENTGELFF | TGCGCCAGCAGCCCGCGGGACGAGAACACCGGGGAGCTGTTTTTT | TRBV4-1 | - | - | 15 | TRBJ2-2
CASTWTGGNQPQHF | TGTGCCAGCACCTGGACGGGGGGCAATCAGCCCCAGCATTTT | TRBV6-5 | - | - | 14 | TRBJ1-5
CASSRTSLQETQYF | TGTGCCAGCAGTCGGACTAGCTTACAAGAGACCCAGTACTTC | TRBV7-2 | TRBD2 | - | 14 | TRBJ2-5
CASQQGIVFPTAEAFF | TGTGCTAGTCAGCAGGGGATAGTTTTCCCAACCGCTGAAGCTTTCTTT | TRBV12-5 | - | few | 16 | TRBJ1-1
CASSYSQSVGEQYF | TGTGCCAGCAGTTACTCTCAAAGCGTAGGCGAGCAGTACTTC | TRBV6-6 | - | - | 14 | TRBJ2-7
CASSLWGDEQYF | TGTGCCAGCAGCTTGTGGGGGGACGAGCAGTACTTC | TRBV5-6 | - | - | 12 | TRBJ2-7
CSVAMGDYGYTF | TGCAGCGTTGCGATGGGAGACTATGGCTACACCTTC | TRBV29-1 | - | - | 12 | TRBJ1-2
CASSQGRGFYNEQFF | TGCGCCAGCAGCCAAGGACGGGGGTTCTACAATGAGCAGTTCTTC | TRBV4-3 | - | once | 15 | TRBJ2-1
CASSLMLAGGSYEQYF | TGTGCCAGCAGCTTGATGCTAGCGGGGGGCTCCTACGAGCAGTACTTC | TRBV5-4 | TRBD2 | - | 16 | TRBJ2-7
CASRLYNEQFF | TGTGCCAGCAGGCTATACAATGAGCAGTTCTTC | TRBV7-2 | - | - | 11 | TRBJ2-1
CASTRGGFLFGELFF | TGTGCCAGCACCAGGGGAGGGTTTCTATTCGGGGAGCTGTTTTTT | TRBV6-5 | - | - | 15 | TRBJ2-2
CASSVTGKVPQHF | TGTGCCAGTAGTGTTACAGGGAAAGTGCCCCAGCATTTT | TRBV19 | - | - | 13 | TRBJ1-5
CAIAGQAQETQYF | TGTGCCATCGCGGGACAGGCGCAAGAGACCCAGTACTTC | TRBV19 | TRBD1 | - | 13 | TRBJ2-5
CATQDGGLRDTGELFF | TGTGCCACCCAAGACGGGGGGTTAAGGGACACCGGGGAGCTGTTTTTT | TRBV24-1 | TRBD2 | - | 16 | TRBJ2-2
CASSQGRAPADTQYF | TGTGCCAGCAGCCAGGGGCGGGCCCCGGCAGATACGCAGTATTTT | TRBV7-2 | - | - | 15 | TRBJ2-3
CASSGSRDTQYF | TGTGCCAGCAGCGGATCCCGGGATACGCAGTATTTT | TRBV9 | - | - | 12 | TRBJ2-3
CASSPQTEGPPLHF | TGTGCCAGCAGCCCCCAAACGGAGGGCCCACCCCTCCACTTT | TRBV5-4 | - | - | 14 | TRBJ1-6
CASRREGNTEAFF | TGTGCCAGCAGGAGGGAAGGGAACACTGAAGCTTTCTTT | TRBV6-5 | - | - | 13 | TRBJ1-1
CSVDPAGGRETQYF | TGCAGCGTAGATCCAGCGGGGGGTAGAGAGACCCAGTACTTC | TRBV29-1 | TRBD2 | - | 14 | TRBJ2-5
CASSRTRGGEDTGELFF | TGTGCCAGTAGTAGGACTCGCGGGGGGGAGGACACCGGGGAGCTGTTTTTT | TRBV19 | TRBD2 | - | 17 | TRBJ2-2
CASSAQGVTEAFF | TGTGCCAGCAGTGCACAGGGTGTGACTGAAGCTTTCTTT | TRBV25-1 | - | - | 13 | TRBJ1-1
CASRRGRNQPQHF | TGTGCCAGTAGGCGGGGGCGTAATCAGCCCCAGCATTTT | TRBV19 | - | once | 13 | TRBJ1-5
CSAVGLANTQYF | TGCAGCGCCGTCGGACTAGCGAATACGCAGTATTTT | TRBV29-1 | TRBD2 | - | 12 | TRBJ2-3
CASKGWAPRVLDTGELFF | TGCGCCAGCAAAGGATGGGCTCCGCGGGTTTTGGACACCGGGGAGCTGTTTTTT | TRBV4-3 | - | - | 18 | TRBJ2-2
CSVEAYVGRLNTEAFF | TGCAGCGTTGAAGCATATGTTGGCAGGCTGAACACTGAAGCTTTCTTT | TRBV29-1 | - | - | 16 | TRBJ1-1
CAISQTGRSNQPQHF | TGTGCCATCAGTCAAACAGGGCGCAGCAATCAGCCCCAGCATTTT | TRBV10-3 | - | - | 15 | TRBJ1-5
CASSEGGSRGNTEAFF | TGTGCCAGCAGTGAAGGAGGGTCCAGGGGGAACACTGAAGCTTTCTTT | TRBV6-1 | - | - | 16 | TRBJ1-1
CASSPGQGNQPQHF | TGTGCCAGCTCACCCGGACAGGGTAATCAGCCCCAGCATTTT | TRBV18 | TRBD1 | - | 14 | TRBJ1-5
CASSSYLQGPGGELFF | TGTGCCAGCAGTTCCTATTTACAGGGCCCTGGGGGGGAGCTGTTTTTT | TRBV27 | - | - | 16 | TRBJ2-2
CASSRLRGPRGQETQYF | TGTGCCAGCAGCAGGTTAAGAGGCCCCCGGGGCCAAGAGACCCAGTACTTC | TRBV14 | - | few | 17 | TRBJ2-5
CASSSGTSGGPNEQFF | TGTGCCAGCAGCTCCGGGACTAGCGGGGGCCCCAATGAGCAGTTCTTC | TRBV5-5 | TRBD2 | - | 16 | TRBJ2-1
CASRSTGSETQYF | TGTGCCAGCAGGTCGACAGGGTCCGAGACCCAGTACTTC | TRBV6-5 | TRBD1 | - | 13 | TRBJ2-5
CASSYGASETQYF | TGTGCCAGCAGTTACGGGGCATCCGAGACCCAGTACTTC | TRBV6-5 | - | once | 13 | TRBJ2-5
CASSLGRGSTDTQYF | TGCGCCAGCAGCTTGGGGCGGGGGAGCACAGATACGCAGTATTTT | TRBV5-1 | TRBD2 | - | 15 | TRBJ2-3
CAWSSPGPTGETQYF | TGTGCCTGGAGTTCCCCCGGCCCGACAGGCGAGACCCAGTACTTC | TRBV30 | - | once | 15 | TRBJ2-5
CSVRETGGAINGYTF | TGCAGCGTTAGGGAGACAGGGGGCGCGATTAATGGCTACACCTTC | TRBV29-1 | TRBD1 | - | 15 | TRBJ1-2
CASRLGGRRTEAFF | TGTGCCAGCAGGCTGGGGGGGAGGAGAACTGAAGCTTTCTTT | TRBV7-2 | - | - | 14 | TRBJ1-1
CASSLNDREHSPLHF | TGTGCCAGCAGCTTGAACGACAGGGAGCATTCACCCCTCCACTTT | TRBV5-6 | TRBD1 | - | 15 | TRBJ1-6
CASSLAGAKYNEQFF | TGCGCCAGCAGCTTAGCGGGGGCCAAATACAATGAGCAGTTCTTC | TRBV5-1 | TRBD2 | - | 15 | TRBJ2-1
CASSLQGISGNTIYF | TGTGCCAGCAGCTTACAGGGGATCTCTGGAAACACCATATATTTT | TRBV7-9 | - | - | 15 | TRBJ1-3
CASSPSLNTEAFF | TGTGCCAGCAGCCCCAGTTTGAACACTGAAGCTTTCTTT | TRBV2 | - | - | 13 | TRBJ1-1
CASSSTGSNQPQHF | TGTGCCAGCAGTTCCACGGGGAGTAATCAGCCCCAGCATTTT | TRBV27 | - | - | 14 | TRBJ1-5
CASSQALAGGTDTQYF | TGTGCCAGCAGCCAAGCCCTAGCGGGGGGCACAGATACGCAGTATTTT | TRBV3-1/TRBV3-2 | TRBD2 | - | 16 | TRBJ2-3
CAISELEGARYEQYF | TGTGCCATCAGTGAGTTGGAGGGGGCCCGCTACGAGCAGTACTTC | TRBV10-3 | - | - | 15 | TRBJ2-7